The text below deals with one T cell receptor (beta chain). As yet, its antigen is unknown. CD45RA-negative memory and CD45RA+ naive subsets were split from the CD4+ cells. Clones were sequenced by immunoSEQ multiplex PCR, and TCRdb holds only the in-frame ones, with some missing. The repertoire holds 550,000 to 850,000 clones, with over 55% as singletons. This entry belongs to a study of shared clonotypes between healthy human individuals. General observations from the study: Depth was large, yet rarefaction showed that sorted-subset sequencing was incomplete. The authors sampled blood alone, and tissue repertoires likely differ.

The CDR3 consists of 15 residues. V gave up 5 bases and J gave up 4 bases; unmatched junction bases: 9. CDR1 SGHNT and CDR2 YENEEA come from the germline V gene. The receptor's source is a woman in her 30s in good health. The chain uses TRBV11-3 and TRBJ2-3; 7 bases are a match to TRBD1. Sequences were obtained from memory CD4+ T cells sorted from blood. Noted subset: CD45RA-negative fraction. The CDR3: CASSDAGTEADTQYF. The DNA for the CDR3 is TGTGCCAGCAGCGACGCCGGGACAGAGGCAGATACGCAGTATTTT.